This T cell receptor beta chain was sequenced in a study of CD8 T cells in ankylosing spondylitis. Broader study findings: Reportedly, disease-linked clones are significantly enriched in ankylosing spondylitis patients' matched synovial fluid. Ankylosing spondylitis blood appeared to be characterized by a TCR beta motif of fewer than ten highly homologous variants. Earlier studies detected some motif variants in reactive arthritis synovial fluid and blood.

TCRdb re-called the 5' RACE reads through MiXCR, storing one row per CDR3 protein. Of 700,000 to 850,000 distinct CDR3 sequences detected, roughly 10% appear once; the ten largest clones hold roughly 0.51%. This clonotype was seen a handful of times. What it binds is not known. The germline V and J ends were trimmed by 4 bases and 11 bases, with 13 bases remaining between them. Looked up from germline, CDR1 is SQVTM and CDR2 is ANQGSEA. CDR3 length: 11 residues. The specimen was blood, either unsorted or a sorted T cell fraction (not recorded which). This clonotype was sampled from a male donor with ankylosing spondylitis. V gene TRBV29-1 combines with J gene TRBJ2-3; D unresolved. In DNA form, the CDR3 reads TGCAGCGTTGTTAGTGCTGTGAGGCAGTATTTT. It is translated as CSVVSAVRQYF.